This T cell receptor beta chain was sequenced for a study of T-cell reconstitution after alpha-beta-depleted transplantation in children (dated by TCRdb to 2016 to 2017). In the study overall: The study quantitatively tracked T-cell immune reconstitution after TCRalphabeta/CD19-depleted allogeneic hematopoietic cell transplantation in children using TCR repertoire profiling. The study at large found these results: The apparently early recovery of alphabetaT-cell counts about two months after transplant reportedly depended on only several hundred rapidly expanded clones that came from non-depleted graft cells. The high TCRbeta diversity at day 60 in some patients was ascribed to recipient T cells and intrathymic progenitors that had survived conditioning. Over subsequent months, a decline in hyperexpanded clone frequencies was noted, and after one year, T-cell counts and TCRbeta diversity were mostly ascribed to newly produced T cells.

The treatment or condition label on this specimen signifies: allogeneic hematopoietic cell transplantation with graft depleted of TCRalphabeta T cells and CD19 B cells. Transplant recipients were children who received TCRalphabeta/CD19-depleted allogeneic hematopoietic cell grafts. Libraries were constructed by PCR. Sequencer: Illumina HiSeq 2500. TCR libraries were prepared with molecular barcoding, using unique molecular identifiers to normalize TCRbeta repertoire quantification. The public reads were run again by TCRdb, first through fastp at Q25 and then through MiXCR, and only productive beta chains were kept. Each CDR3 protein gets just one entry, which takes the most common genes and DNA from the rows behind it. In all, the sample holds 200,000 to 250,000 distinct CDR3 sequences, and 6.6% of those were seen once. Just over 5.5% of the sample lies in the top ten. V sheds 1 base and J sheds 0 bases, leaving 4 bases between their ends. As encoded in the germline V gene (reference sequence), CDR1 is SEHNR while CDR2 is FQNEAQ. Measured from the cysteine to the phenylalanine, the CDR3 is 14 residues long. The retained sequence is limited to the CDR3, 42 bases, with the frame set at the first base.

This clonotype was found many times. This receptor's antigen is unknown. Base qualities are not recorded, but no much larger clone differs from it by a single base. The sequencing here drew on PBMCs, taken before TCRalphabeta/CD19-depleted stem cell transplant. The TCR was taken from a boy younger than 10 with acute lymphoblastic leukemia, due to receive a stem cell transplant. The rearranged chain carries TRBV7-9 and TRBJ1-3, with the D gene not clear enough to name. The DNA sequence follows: TGTGCCAGCAGCTTAGGGTCCTCTGGAAACACCATATATTTT. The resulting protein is CASSLGSSGNTIYF.